This is a list of T cell receptor beta chains from one sample in a study of shared clonotypes between healthy human individuals. Here immunoSEQ multiplex PCR was the method, and the copy in TCRdb shows in-frame clones only, minus some. This sample carries 2 million or so clones, approximately 95% of them seen once, and the ten largest clones take roughly 1.1%. Sequencing was done on a sample of naive CD8+ T cells sorted from blood. All receptors derive from a young man in good health. Both conserved end residues are part of each CDR3. A D gene is named only where the DNA matches it firmly. Clone size is not always given. Where it is, it says once, few, many or a class for expanded clones.

d_call | j_call | clone_size | v_call | cdr3_nt | cdr3_aa
. | TRBJ2-5 | once | TRBV4-3 | TGCGCCAGCAGCCAAGAGCTGATAACAGGGCAGATAGAGACCCAGTACTTC | CASSQELITGQIETQYF
. | TRBJ2-1 | . | TRBV19 | TGTGCCAGTACCCTAACCCCGGGCCTGTATTCCTACAATGAGCAGTTCTTC | CASTLTPGLYSYNEQFF
. | TRBJ1-3 | . | TRBV9 | TGTGCCAGCAGCTCACACCCAGGCAACTCTGGAAACACCATATATTTT | CASSSHPGNSGNTIYF
. | TRBJ2-1 | . | TRBV13 | TGTGCCAGCAGCTTAGAGGGACACCCGTTTGGCAATGAGCAGTTCTTC | CASSLEGHPFGNEQFF
. | TRBJ2-3 | . | TRBV11-2 | TGTGCCAGCAGCCCGCCTGACGGTTACCCAGATACGCAGTATTTT | CASSPPDGYPDTQYF
. | TRBJ2-5 | . | TRBV18 | TGTGCCAGCTCACCCGGAGGCCAAGAGACCCAGTACTTC | CASSPGGQETQYF
. | TRBJ1-4 | . | TRBV25-1 | TGTGCCAGCAGTGAACCTACGGACAAATCGAATGAAAAACTGTTTTTT | CASSEPTDKSNEKLFF
. | TRBJ2-7 | . | TRBV27 | TGTGCCAGCAGTTTATCCCCCGGGACGAATAGGGGCGAGCAGTACTTC | CASSLSPGTNRGEQYF
TRBD1 | TRBJ1-6 | . | TRBV27 | TGTGCCAGCAGCCCGGGACAGGGTGCCCATTCACCCCTCCACTTT | CASSPGQGAHSPLHF
. | TRBJ2-7 | . | TRBV4-1 | TGCGCCAGCAGCCAAGATAGGAGCTCCTACGAGCAGTACTTC | CASSQDRSSYEQYF
. | TRBJ1-2 | . | TRBV28 | TGTGCCAGCAGTTTGGGGGGTTTGGGCCTTAACTATGGCTACACCTTC | CASSLGGLGLNYGYTF
. | TRBJ2-3 | . | TRBV5-1 | TGCGCCAGCAGCTTGGTTGCAGGGGTTAGTCCAGATACGCAGTATTTT | CASSLVAGVSPDTQYF
TRBD1 | TRBJ2-7 | . | TRBV10-2 | TGCGCCAGCAGTGAGCTACAGGGGGCCTACGAGCAGTACTTC | CASSELQGAYEQYF
. | TRBJ2-3 | . | TRBV13 | TGTGCCAGCAGCCTGGGGGAGAACACAGATACGCAGTATTTT | CASSLGENTDTQYF
. | TRBJ1-1 | . | TRBV7-9 | TGTGCCAGCAGCTTCGTGGCGACCCTGGGGAACACTGAAGCTTTCTTT | CASSFVATLGNTEAFF